One sample yielded the 11 T cell receptor beta chains listed below, sequenced in a study of blood T cell repertoires in COVID-19. Measured with immunoSEQ multiplex PCR; TCRdb has only the in-frame clones, and not every one. The table lists tens of thousands of clones, 70% to 85% of them singletons, with 28% in the top ten. Sequenced sample: peripheral blood. These receptor sequences come from a man in his sixties or seventies with acute or convalescent COVID-19.

The chain joins TRBV27 to TRBJ2-7, with TRBD2 matching 9 bases. J gave up 7 bases and V 2 bases, and 9 bases lay outside the gene matches. This CDR3 comprises 15 residues. Germline V gene sequence: CDR1 MNHEY, CDR2 SMNVEV (reference sequence). The CDR3, as DNA: TGTGCCAGCAGTTTACGAGTAGCGGGAGAACGAGAGCAGTACTTC. This gives the protein CASSLRVAGEREQYF.

This clone was seen a handful of times. The V gene is TRBV5-4, the J gene TRBJ1-3; the D gene is possibly TRBD1 (6 bases). This CDR3 has 16 amino acids. V was trimmed by 4 bases and J by 0 bases, leaving 14 bases between them. Germline CDR1 SGHNT, CDR2 YYREEE (reference sequence). The CDR3 DNA follows: TGTGCCAGCAGCGCGCGGGGGGCCTTCTCTGGAAACACCATATATTTT. Its protein is CASSARGAFSGNTIYF.

This clone was seen a few times. The gene calls are TRBV27 and TRBJ1-1, with D unclear. The ends were cut back, 5 bases at V and 1 base at J, with 11 bases in the middle. The CDR3 spans 14 residues. Germline loops: CDR1 MNHEY, CDR2 SMNVEV (reference sequence). The CDR3 DNA follows: TGTGCCAGCAGTATGACATCTTGGAACACTGAAGCTTTCTTT. This codes for CASSMTSWNTEAFF.

This clone was counted a few times. The genes are TRBV4-1 and TRBJ2-7; the match to TRBD2 covers 13 bases. V lost 1 base to trimming and J lost 6 bases; unmatched junction nucleotides: 9. This CDR3 spans 17 amino acids. Per the germline V gene, CDR1 is MGHRA and CDR2 is YSYEKL. CDR3 in DNA: TGCGCCAGCAGCCAAGCCGGAACTAGCGGGAGGGCACGCGAGCAGTACTTC. Protein sequence: CASSQAGTSGRAREQYF.

J is TRBJ2-6 and V is TRBV10-2; D is undetermined. V shed 10 bases and J shed 6 bases, with 13 bases lying between them. Germline CDR1 WSHSY, CDR2 SAAADI. The CDR3 extends over 13 amino acids. CDR3 in DNA: TGCGCCACCGACGGTACAGCGGCCAACGTCCTGACTTTC. It specifies CATDGTAANVLTF.

This chain connects TRBV15 to TRBJ2-2; 8 bases map to TRBD1. The V gene's germline CDR1 is LNHNV and CDR2 YYDKDF (reference sequence). The length of the CDR3 is 14 residues. Trimming at V came to 11 bases and at J to 3 bases, leaving 8 bases not matched to a gene. The CDR3: CAARAGGDTGELFF. In DNA form, the CDR3 reads TGTGCCGCCCGAGCAGGGGGCGACACCGGGGAGCTGTTTTTT.

The rearrangement links TRBV30 to TRBJ2-7; D possibly corresponds to TRBD1 (6 bases). CDR3 length: 15 residues. The germline CDR1 and CDR2 sequences are GTSNPN and SVGIG (reference sequence). Trimming shortened V by 0 bases and J by 0 bases, and 12 bases separated the two germline ends. The CDR3 nucleotides are TGTGCCTGGAGTGTCTCAGGGGCCCTCTCCTACGAGCAGTACTTC. It translates to CAWSVSGALSYEQYF.

This clone was picked up one time. The V gene is TRBV10-2, the J gene TRBJ1-3; a possible D gene is TRBD1 (6 bases). CDR3 length: 16 amino acids. The germline V and J ends were trimmed by 11 bases and 2 bases, with 22 bases remaining between them. The germline gives CDR1 WSHSY, CDR2 SAAADI. This chain's CDR3 is CAGRDTIPTPGNTIYF. CDR3 bases: TGCGCCGGTCGGGACACCATACCGACGCCTGGAAACACCATATATTTT.

The chain joins TRBV6-2 or TRBV6-3 to TRBJ2-3; D is uncertain. Trimming took off 0 bases at V and 0 bases at J, with 7 bases between the two ends. This CDR3 region has 15 residues. CDR1 is MNHEY and CDR2 is SVGEGT in the germline V gene. CDR3 sequence: CASSYSTASTDTQYF. DNA for the CDR3: TGTGCCAGCAGTTACTCTACAGCTAGCACAGATACGCAGTATTTT.

This chain uses TRBV5-1 with TRBJ2-7; 7 nucleotides agree with TRBD2. V lost 5 bases and J lost 6; bases outside the gene matches: 5. This CDR3 is built from 12 residues. Per the germline V gene, CDR1 is SGHRS and CDR2 is YFSETQ. CDR3 region: CASRVERGEQYF. Here the CDR3 DNA reads TGCGCCAGCAGGGTTGAGCGGGGCGAGCAGTACTTC.

This sequence joins TRBV4-2 and TRBJ2-1; 9 bases agree with TRBD2. Germline CDR1 LGHNA, CDR2 YNFKEQ. The length of the CDR3 is 16 residues. The V gene end was trimmed by 3 bases and the J gene end by 5 bases; junction bases not matched to a gene: 8. The CDR3 spells CASSQGSSGMNNEQFF. The CDR3, as DNA: TGTGCCAGCAGCCAGGGTTCTAGCGGGATGAACAATGAGCAGTTCTTC.